These 14 T cell receptor beta chains share one sample of origin, sequenced in a study of cytomegalovirus exposure and HLA in healthy donors. In the PCR, 60 Vbeta and 13 Jbeta primers were used. The data were produced by immunoSEQ multiplex PCR, yet TCRdb's version contains in-frame clones alone and is incomplete. This repertoire shows some 150,000 clones, about 80% found once; its top ten account for roughly 10%. Sample: PBMCs. The receptors derive from a man aged 18 to 29 in good health and CMV-seropositive.

The sample holds a few counts of this clone. The J gene is TRBJ1-2, the V gene TRBV19; the D gene is possibly TRBD1 (6 bases). V was pared by 5 bases and J by 4 bases, with 20 bases between. The CDR3 spans 16 residues. The V gene's germline CDR1 is LNHDA and CDR2 SQIVND (reference sequence). The CDR3 sequence: CASSPLLQGTSYGYTF. The CDR3 DNA reads TGTGCCAGTAGTCCGCTACTGCAGGGGACCAGCTATGGCTACACCTTC.

This sequence joins TRBV7-2 and TRBJ1-6, with TRBD1 identical over 9 bases. The CDR3 is 15 residues long. V lost 5 bases, J lost 10 bases, and 9 bases stayed unmatched. CDR1 and CDR2 from the germline V gene are SGHTA and FQGNSA. CDR3 DNA sequence: TGTGCCAGCAGCCAAGAGGGACAGGGCCTATCACCCCTCCACTTT. This sequence encodes CASSQEGQGLSPLHF.

The chain couples TRBV7-2 to TRBJ2-2, with no clear D. The CDR3 totals 15 residues. Germline CDR1 reads SGHTA; CDR2 reads FQGNSA. Trimming removed 2 bases at V and 1 base at J, with 8 bases between. The CDR3 region has the DNA TGTGCCAGCAGCTTACAGCCAGGGAACACCGGGGAGCTGTTTTTT. It codes for CASSLQPGNTGELFF.

This clone was seen just once. Other DNA sequences from this sample encode an identical CDR3 as well. The V call is TRBV30, the J call TRBJ1-1, with a tentative D call TRBD1 (5 bases). The CDR3 runs 13 residues. Trimming took 2 bases from V and 2 from J, leaving 9 bases between them. Germline-derived CDR1 and CDR2 are GTSNPN and SVGIG (reference sequence). The CDR3 protein is CAWSRGGNTEAFF. The CDR3 DNA reads as TGTGCCTGGAGTCGGGGGGGAAACACTGAAGCTTTCTTT.

V gene TRBV29-1 combines with J gene TRBJ1-3; the match to TRBD1 covers 7 bases. Germline loops: CDR1 SQVTM, CDR2 ANQGSEA. CDR3 size: 14 residues. V lost 3 bases, J lost 1 base, and 3 bases stayed unmatched. CDR3 sequence: CSVEKGQSGNTIYF. As DNA, the CDR3 is TGCAGCGTTGAGAAGGGACAGTCTGGAAACACCATATATTTT.

The gene calls are TRBV5-1 and TRBJ1-2, with 7 nucleotides matching TRBD1. V dropped 5 bases and J dropped 2; count of bases not matched to a gene: 3. Per germline, CDR1 SGHRS and CDR2 YFSETQ. The CDR3 consists of 13 residues. CDR3 DNA: TGCGCCAGCAGACGGGACAGCAACTATGGCTACACCTTC. It encodes CASRRDSNYGYTF.

CDR3 DNA: TGCGCCAGCAGCATGGACAGGGGCTGGGGAAACACCATATATTTT. Translating it yields CASSMDRGWGNTIYF. The chain is built from TRBV5-1 and TRBJ1-3; 9 bases agree with TRBD1. The CDR3 is 15 residues long. Germline CDR1 SGHRS, CDR2 YFSETQ. Losses at the gene ends were 4 bases for V and 4 bases for J; bases not matched to a gene: 6.

CDR3 nucleotide sequence: TGTGCCAGTAGTATCCCCGGGGCTGGGGCCAACGTCCTGACTTTC. It codes for CASSIPGAGANVLTF. The chain is built from TRBV19 and TRBJ2-6; TRBD2 might be the D (5 bases). The germline CDR1 and CDR2 sequences are LNHDA and SQIVND (reference sequence). Trimming shortened V by 3 bases and J by 2 bases, and 8 bases separated the two germline ends. CDR3 length equals 15 residues.

This clone was counted only a few times. The V gene is TRBV10-3, the J gene TRBJ1-2; no clear D gene. Germline values: CDR1 ENHRY, CDR2 SYGVKD. The V end lost 6 bases, the J end lost 2 bases, and 10 bases lay between the germline ends. The CDR3 has 13 residues. The CDR3 loop reads CAISGSLNYGYTF. The CDR3 DNA reads TGTGCCATCAGCGGGAGTTTAAACTATGGCTACACCTTC.

The chain links TRBV7-8 to TRBJ1-6; no reliable D call. This CDR3 spans 18 amino acids. The germline V gene has CDR1 SGHVS and CDR2 FQNEAQ. Deletions cut 1 base from V and 0 bases from J, with 13 bases between. This CDR3 is CASSLDWELSSYNSPLHF. CDR3 nucleotides: TGTGCCAGCAGCTTAGATTGGGAGCTAAGCTCCTATAATTCACCCCTCCACTTT.

The chain couples TRBV5-1 to TRBJ1-2; 7 bases match TRBD1. V shed 0 bases and J 8 bases; nucleotides not matched to a gene: 7. This CDR3 spans 14 amino acids. Germline V gene data show CDR1 as SGHRS and CDR2 as YFSETQ. The CDR3 nucleotides read TGCGCCAGCAGCTTGGATACACAGGGGAAGGGCTACACCTTC. Translating gives CASSLDTQGKGYTF.

The rearrangement uses TRBV5-1 and TRBJ2-5, with D possibly being TRBD1 (5 bases). Germline V lookup: CDR1 SGHRS, CDR2 YFSETQ. This CDR3 contains 14 residues. Trimming cost V 3 bases and J 2 bases, with 11 bases left between them. CDR3 bases: TGCGCCAGCAGCTGGACAAGGGAACAAGAGACCCAGTACTTC. Translation: CASSWTREQETQYF.

The chain joins TRBV11-2 to TRBJ2-1; 7 bases line up with TRBD1. CDR3 length: 16 amino acids. CDR1 is SGHAT and CDR2 is FQNNGV in the germline V gene. After removal of 5 bases from V and 4 bases from J, the junction contained 11 bases not matched to a gene. The CDR3 DNA reads as TGTGCCAGCAGCCCAAACAGGGGTTTTGGATACAATGAGCAGTTCTTC. Its translation: CASSPNRGFGYNEQFF.

V is TRBV7-6 and J is TRBJ2-7, with 11 positions matching TRBD2. V was clipped by 4 bases and J by 0 bases; unmatched bases: 8. Germline lookup yields CDR1 SGHVS and CDR2 FNYEAQ. The CDR3 runs 17 residues. CDR3 DNA sequence: TGTGCCAGCAGCTCCGGACTAGCGGGCTTCCACTCCTACGAGCAGTACTTC. Encoded protein: CASSSGLAGFHSYEQYF.